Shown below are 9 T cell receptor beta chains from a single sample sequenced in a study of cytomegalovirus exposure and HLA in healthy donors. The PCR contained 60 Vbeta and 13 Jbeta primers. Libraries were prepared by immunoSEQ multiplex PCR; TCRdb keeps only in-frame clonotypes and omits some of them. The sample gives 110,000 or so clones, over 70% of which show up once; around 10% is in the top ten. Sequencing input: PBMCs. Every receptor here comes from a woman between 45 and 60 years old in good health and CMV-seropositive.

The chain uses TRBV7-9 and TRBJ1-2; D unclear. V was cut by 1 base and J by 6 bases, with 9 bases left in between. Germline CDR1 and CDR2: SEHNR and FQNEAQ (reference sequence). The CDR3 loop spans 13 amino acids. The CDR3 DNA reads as TGTGCCAGCAGCTTAGTGTCAGTCGATGGCTACACCTTC. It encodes CASSLVSVDGYTF.

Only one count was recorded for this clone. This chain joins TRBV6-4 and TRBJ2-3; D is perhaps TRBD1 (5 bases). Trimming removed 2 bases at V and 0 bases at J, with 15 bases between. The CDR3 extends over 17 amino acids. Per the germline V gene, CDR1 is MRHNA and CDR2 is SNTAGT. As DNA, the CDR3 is TGTGCCAGCAGTGACAGACAGCCCACACCTAGCACAGATACGCAGTATTTT. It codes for CASSDRQPTPSTDTQYF.

In DNA, the CDR3 is TGCGCCAGCAGACCAGGGGGTGCGGACTATGGCTACACCTTC. Translated, it gives CASRPGGADYGYTF. The V call is TRBV5-1, the J call TRBJ1-2; TRBD1 matches at 7 bases. Per germline, CDR1 SGHRS and CDR2 YFSETQ. CDR3 size: 14 residues. V lost 5 bases and J lost 3; bases outside the gene matches: 7.

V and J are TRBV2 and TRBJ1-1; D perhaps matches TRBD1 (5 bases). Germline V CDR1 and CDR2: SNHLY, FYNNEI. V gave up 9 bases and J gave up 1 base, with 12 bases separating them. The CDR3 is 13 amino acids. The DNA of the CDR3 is TGTGCCAGTTTCCAGGGTGAGAACACTGAAGCTTTCTTT. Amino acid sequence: CASFQGENTEAFF.

CDR3 region: CASSGAGANTYEQYF. CDR3 bases: TGTGCCAGCAGTGGCGCAGGGGCTAACACCTACGAGCAGTACTTC. V gene TRBV2 combines with J gene TRBJ2-7; D perhaps matches TRBD1 (6 bases). V lost 4 bases and J 2 bases, leaving 15 bases between the germline ends. The germline V gene has CDR1 SNHLY and CDR2 FYNNEI. This CDR3 is 15 amino acids long. Filled out from reference TRBV2 and TRBJ2-7, the complete variable domain reads EPEVTQTPSHQVTQMGQEVILRCVPISNHLYFYWYRQILGQKVEFLVSFYNNEISEKSEIFDDQFSVERPDGSNFTLKIRSTKLEDSAMYFCASSGAGANTYEQYFGPGTRLTVT.

Here the CDR3 reads CASSEERADDYGYTF. CDR3 in DNA: TGTGCCAGCAGCGAAGAGCGGGCAGACGACTATGGCTACACCTTC. The gene calls are TRBV9 and TRBJ1-2; D gene uncertain. Between the trimmed V and J ends, which lost 3 bases and 3 bases, there was a span of 15 bases. Germline lookup yields CDR1 SGDLS and CDR2 YYNGEE. The CDR3 contains 15 residues.

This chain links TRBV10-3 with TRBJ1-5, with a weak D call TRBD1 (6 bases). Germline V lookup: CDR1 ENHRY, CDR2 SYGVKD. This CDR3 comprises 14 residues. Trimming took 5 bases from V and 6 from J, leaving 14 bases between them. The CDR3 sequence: CAISRGREGQPQHF. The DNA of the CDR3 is TGTGCCATCAGTAGGGGGAGGGAGGGTCAGCCCCAGCATTTT.

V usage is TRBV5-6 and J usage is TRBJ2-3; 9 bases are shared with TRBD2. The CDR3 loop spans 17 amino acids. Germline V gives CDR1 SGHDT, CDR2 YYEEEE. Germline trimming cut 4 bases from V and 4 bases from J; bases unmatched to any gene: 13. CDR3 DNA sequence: TGTGCCAGCAGCCAGAGTGGGACTAGCTACGCGCCAGATACGCAGTATTTT. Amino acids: CASSQSGTSYAPDTQYF.

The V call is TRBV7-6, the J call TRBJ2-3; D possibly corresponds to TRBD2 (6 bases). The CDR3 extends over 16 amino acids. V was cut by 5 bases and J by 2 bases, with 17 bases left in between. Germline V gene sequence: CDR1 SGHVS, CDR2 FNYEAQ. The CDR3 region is CASSPVGRSLTDTQYF. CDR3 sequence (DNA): TGTGCCAGCAGCCCAGTTGGGAGGTCCCTCACAGATACGCAGTATTTT.